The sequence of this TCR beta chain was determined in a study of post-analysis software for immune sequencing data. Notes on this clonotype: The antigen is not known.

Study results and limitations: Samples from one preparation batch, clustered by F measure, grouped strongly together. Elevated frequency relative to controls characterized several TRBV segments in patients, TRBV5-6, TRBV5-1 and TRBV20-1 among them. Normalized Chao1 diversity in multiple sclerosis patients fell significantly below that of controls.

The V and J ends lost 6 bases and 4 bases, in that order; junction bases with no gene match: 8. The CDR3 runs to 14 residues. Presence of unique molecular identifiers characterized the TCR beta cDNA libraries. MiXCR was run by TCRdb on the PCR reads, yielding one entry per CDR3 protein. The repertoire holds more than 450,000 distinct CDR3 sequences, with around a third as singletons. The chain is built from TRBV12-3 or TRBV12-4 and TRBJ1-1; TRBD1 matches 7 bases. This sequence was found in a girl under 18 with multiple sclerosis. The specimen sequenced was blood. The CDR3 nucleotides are TGTGCCAGCAGCCACAGGGGCCGGGGCACTGAAGCTTTCTTT. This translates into CASSHRGRGTEAFF.